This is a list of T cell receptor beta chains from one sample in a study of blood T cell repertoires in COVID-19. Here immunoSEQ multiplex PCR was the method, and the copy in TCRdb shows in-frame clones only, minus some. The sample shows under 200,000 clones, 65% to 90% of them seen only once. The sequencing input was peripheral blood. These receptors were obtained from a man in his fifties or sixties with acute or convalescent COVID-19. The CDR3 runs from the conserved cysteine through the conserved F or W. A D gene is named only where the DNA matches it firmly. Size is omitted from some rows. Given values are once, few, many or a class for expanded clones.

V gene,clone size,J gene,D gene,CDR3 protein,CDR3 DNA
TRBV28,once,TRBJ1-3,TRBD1,CASKSRGAGNTIYF,TGTGCCAGCAAATCCAGGGGGGCTGGAAACACCATATATTTT
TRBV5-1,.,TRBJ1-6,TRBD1,CASSPGDSSQSPLHF,TGCGCCAGCAGCCCGGGGGACAGCTCCCAATCACCCCTCCACTTT
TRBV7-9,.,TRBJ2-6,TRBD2,CASSPSHGGLALRANVLTF,TGTGCCAGCAGCCCGTCCCATGGTGGACTAGCTCTGAGGGCCAACGTCCTGACTTTC
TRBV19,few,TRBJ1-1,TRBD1,CASSRQGDTEAFF,TGTGCCAGTAGTAGACAGGGAGACACTGAAGCTTTCTTT
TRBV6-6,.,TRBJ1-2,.,CASSFRNYGYTF,TGTGCCAGCAGTTTCCGTAACTATGGCTACACCTTC
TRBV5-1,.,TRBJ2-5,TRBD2,CASSKTSGRARGETQYF,TGCGCCAGCAGCAAAACTAGCGGGAGGGCCAGGGGAGAGACCCAGTACTTC
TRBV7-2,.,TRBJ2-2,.,CASSPYRDTGELFF,TGTGCCAGCAGCCCCTACAGGGACACCGGGGAGCTGTTTTTT
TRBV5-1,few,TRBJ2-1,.,CASSLHPGLDYNEQFF,TGCGCCAGCAGCTTGCATCCGGGACTGGACTACAATGAGCAGTTCTTC
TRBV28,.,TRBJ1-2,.,CASSDSYGYTF,TGTGCCAGCAGTGACAGCTATGGCTACACCTTC
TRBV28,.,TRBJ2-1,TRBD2,CASMAGGLSFEQFF,TGTGCCAGCATGGCGGGAGGGCTTTCATTTGAGCAGTTCTTC
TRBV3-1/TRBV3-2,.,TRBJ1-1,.,CASSPRWGQANTEAFF,TGTGCCAGCAGCCCTCGGTGGGGGCAAGCGAACACTGAAGCTTTCTTT
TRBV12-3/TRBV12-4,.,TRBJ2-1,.,CASSLAGLQWEFF,TGTGCCAGCAGTTTAGCCGGACTCCAGTGGGAGTTCTTC
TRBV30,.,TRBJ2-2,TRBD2,CAWSRLAGGPVTGELFF,TGTGCCTGGAGTCGGCTAGCGGGAGGGCCGGTCACCGGGGAGCTGTTTTTT
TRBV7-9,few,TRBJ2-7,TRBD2,CASSLLAGAYEQYF,TGTGCCAGCAGCCTTTTAGCGGGAGCCTACGAGCAGTACTTC
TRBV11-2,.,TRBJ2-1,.,CASSLDSGNEQFF,TGTGCCAGCAGCTTAGATTCGGGCAATGAGCAGTTCTTC
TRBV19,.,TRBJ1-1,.,CASSQTVNTEAFF,TGTGCCAGTAGTCAGACAGTGAACACTGAAGCTTTCTTT
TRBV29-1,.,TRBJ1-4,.,CSVGATEPSELFF,TGCAGCGTTGGCGCGACAGAGCCATCAGAACTGTTTTTT
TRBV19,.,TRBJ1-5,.,CATSGINSNQPQHF,TGTGCCACATCCGGGATAAATAGCAATCAGCCCCAGCATTTT
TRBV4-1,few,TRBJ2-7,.,CASSQVISYEQYF,TGCGCCAGCAGCCAAGTTATTTCCTACGAGCAGTACTTC
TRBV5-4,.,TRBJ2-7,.,CASSPDSSSYEQYF,TGTGCCAGCAGCCCCGACAGTAGCTCCTACGAGCAGTACTTC
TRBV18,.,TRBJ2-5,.,CASSPGQSRGTQYF,TGTGCCAGCTCCCCAGGACAGTCGAGGGGGACCCAGTACTTC
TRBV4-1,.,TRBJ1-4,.,CASSLQEKNEKLFF,TGCGCCAGCAGCCTACAGGAGAAGAATGAAAAACTGTTTTTT
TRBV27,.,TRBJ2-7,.,CASSRTQTYEQYF,TGTGCCAGCAGTAGGACACAGACCTACGAGCAGTACTTC
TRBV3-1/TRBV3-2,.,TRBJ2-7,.,CASSQASSYEQYF,TGTGCCAGCAGCCAAGCGTCCTCCTACGAGCAGTACTTC
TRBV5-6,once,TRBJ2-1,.,CASSLAGLMIYNEQFF,TGTGCCAGCAGCTTGGCGGGACTCATGATTTACAATGAGCAGTTCTTC
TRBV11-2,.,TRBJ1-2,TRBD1,CASSPQGEYGYTF,TGTGCCAGCAGCCCACAGGGGGAGTATGGCTACACCTTC
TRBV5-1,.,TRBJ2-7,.,CASSLGEFYEQYF,TGCGCCAGCAGCTTGGGGGAGTTTTACGAGCAGTACTTC
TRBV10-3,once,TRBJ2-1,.,CAIRTSLLSYNEQFF,TGTGCCATCAGGACTAGTCTCCTCTCCTACAATGAGCAGTTCTTC
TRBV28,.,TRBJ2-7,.,CASSLKQLVGQYF,TGTGCCAGCAGTTTGAAGCAGCTAGTGGGGCAGTACTTC
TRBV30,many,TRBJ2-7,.,CALEFGYEQYF,TGTGCCTTAGAGTTCGGCTACGAGCAGTACTTC
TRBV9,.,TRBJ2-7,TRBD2,CASSVGASGSGEQYF,TGTGCCAGCAGCGTAGGAGCCAGCGGGAGTGGGGAGCAGTACTTC
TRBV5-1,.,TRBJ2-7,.,CASSSFGDFSNYEQYF,TGCGCCAGCAGCTCCTTTGGGGACTTTTCTAACTACGAGCAGTACTTC
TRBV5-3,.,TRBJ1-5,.,CARSWSFAGLNQPQHF,TGTGCCAGAAGCTGGTCCTTTGCGGGACTAAATCAGCCCCAGCATTTT
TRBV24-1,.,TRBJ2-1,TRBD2,CATSDSLAGGPFEQFF,TGTGCCACCAGTGATTCACTAGCGGGAGGGCCTTTTGAGCAGTTCTTC
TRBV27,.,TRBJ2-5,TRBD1,CASSPPGQPIQKETQYF,TGTGCCAGCAGTCCCCCGGGACAGCCAATTCAGAAAGAGACCCAGTACTTC
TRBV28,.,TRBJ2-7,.,CASSLRGGRPYEQYF,TGTGCCAGCAGTTTAAGGGGCGGCAGGCCCTACGAGCAGTACTTC
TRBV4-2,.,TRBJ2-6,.,CASSQDVRVLPGANVLTF,TGTGCCAGCAGCCAAGATGTGAGGGTTCTACCTGGGGCCAACGTCCTGACTTTC
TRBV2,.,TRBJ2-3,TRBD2,CASSLGLAPDTQYF,TGTGCCAGCAGCTTGGGACTAGCGCCAGATACGCAGTATTTT
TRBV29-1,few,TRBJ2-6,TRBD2,CSVTSGNSGANVLTF,TGCAGCGTTACTAGCGGGAACTCTGGGGCCAACGTCCTGACTTTC
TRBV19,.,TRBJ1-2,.,CASSRQGSSNYGYTF,TGTGCCAGTAGCCGGCAGGGATCATCTAACTATGGCTACACCTTC
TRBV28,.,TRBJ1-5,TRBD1,CASWWDRADQPQHF,TGTGCCAGCTGGTGGGACAGGGCGGATCAGCCCCAGCATTTT
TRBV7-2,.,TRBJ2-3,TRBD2,CASSLSAGLSDTQYF,TGTGCCAGCAGCTTATCAGCGGGACTCTCAGATACGCAGTATTTT
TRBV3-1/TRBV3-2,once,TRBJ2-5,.,CASSQDQRPQYF,TGTGCCAGCAGCCAAGATCAGCGTCCCCAGTACTTC
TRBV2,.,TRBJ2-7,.,CASTQGRAAAHEQYF,TGTGCCAGCACCCAAGGGCGGGCTGCCGCCCACGAGCAGTACTTC